This entry describes one T cell receptor (beta chain). Its antigen is still unknown. The record originates from a study of T cell responses to AZD1222 COVID-19 vaccine. Study outcomes and limitations: Once two AZD1222 doses were given, Spike-specific TCR breadth and depth went up. Possibly, clonal diversity was underestimated; donors were largely white British and included more females. The peak T cell response came first, and repertoires were sampled only after it.

Trimming removed 4 bases at V and 4 bases at J, with 13 bases between. Germline V CDR1 and CDR2: LGHDT, YNNKEL (reference sequence). The CDR3 length is 14 residues. This table comes from immunoSEQ multiplex PCR, and its TCRdb copy is limited to in-frame clones, with some not included. The data show hundreds of thousands of clones, with 93% seen just once and roughly 1% held by the top ten. This specimen consisted of peripheral blood, obtained on day 0 of MenACWY control vaccination. The clonotype was recovered from an adult in good health. V is TRBV3-1 (or the pseudogene TRBV3-2) and J is TRBJ1-1, with D possibly matching TRBD1 (5 bases). The CDR3 DNA follows: TGTGCCAGCAGCCTAAATGGGGGGAGCACTGAAGCTTTCTTT. Translating gives CASSLNGGSTEAFF.